The 9 T cell receptor beta chains below come from one sample, sequenced in a study of blood T cell repertoires in COVID-19. Method: immunoSEQ multiplex PCR; TCRdb's copy keeps in-frame clones and lacks some. The sample gives 180,000 or so clones, about nine tenths of which show up once; roughly 4% is in the top ten. The source material was peripheral blood. Receptors originate from a woman aged 30 to 39 with acute or convalescent COVID-19.

The chain carries TRBV5-4 and TRBJ2-6; D possibly corresponds to TRBD2 (6 bases). From germline, CDR1 is SGHNT and CDR2 YYREEE (reference sequence). This CDR3 is built from 17 residues. V was shortened by 4 bases and J by 0 bases, with 14 bases between the two germline ends. CDR3 loop: CASSPGLLRSGANVLTF. The CDR3 nucleotides read TGTGCCAGCAGCCCGGGACTTCTCCGCTCTGGGGCCAACGTCCTGACTTTC.

The chain joins TRBV11-3 to TRBJ2-7, with D perhaps TRBD1 (6 bases). V lost 2 bases to trimming and J lost 7 bases, with 15 bases between them. CDR1 is SGHNT and CDR2 is YENEEA in the germline V gene. This CDR3 comprises 14 residues. CDR3 protein: CASSLTGRLDEQYF. Written as DNA, the CDR3 is TGTGCCAGCAGCTTAACAGGGCGTCTAGATGAGCAGTACTTC.

The genes are TRBV2 and TRBJ2-5, with TRBD1 matching 8 bases. Germline trimming cut 0 bases from V and 2 bases from J; bases unmatched to any gene: 5. Per germline, CDR1 SNHLY and CDR2 FYNNEI. CDR3 size: 16 residues. The CDR3 region is CASSEAGTGPQETQYF. CDR3 coding DNA: TGTGCCAGCAGTGAAGCGGGGACAGGCCCGCAAGAGACCCAGTACTTC.

The chain combines TRBV6-5 with TRBJ2-5; 7 positions agree with TRBD1. The V gene end was trimmed by 4 bases and the J gene end by 3 bases; junction bases not matched to a gene: 5. Germline V lookup: CDR1 MNHEY, CDR2 SVGAGI. The CDR3 consists of 14 residues. The CDR3 nucleotides read TGTGCCAGCAGTTTACCGGGACAGAAAGAGACCCAGTACTTC. Its translation: CASSLPGQKETQYF.

This chain links TRBV24-1 with TRBJ2-7; TRBD2 agrees at 8 bases. Trimming removed 9 bases from V and 5 bases from J; junction bases left unmatched: 8. The CDR3 runs to 13 residues. The germline V gene has CDR1 KGHDR and CDR2 SFDVKD. DNA for the CDR3: TGTGCCACCCAGGGACTAGAAGCCGACGAGCAGTACTTC. It is translated as CATQGLEADEQYF.

The sample holds a few counts of this clone. The chain is built from TRBV6-2 or TRBV6-3 and TRBJ2-7, with TRBD2 matching 11 bases. V dropped 5 bases and J dropped 1; count of bases not matched to a gene: 4. The CDR3 has 15 amino acids. Germline V gene sequence: CDR1 MNHEY, CDR2 SVGEGT. The CDR3 sequence is CASSRLAGPSYEQYF. DNA of the CDR3: TGTGCCAGCAGTCGACTAGCGGGGCCTTCCTACGAGCAGTACTTC.

The rearrangement uses TRBV7-2 and TRBJ2-7; TRBD2 matches at 11 bases. The CDR3 totals 15 residues. The trim removed 3 bases at V and 3 bases at J, leaving 4 bases unmatched. Germline V gives CDR1 SGHTA, CDR2 FQGNSA. The CDR3 reads CASSFSGTSGYEQYF. The CDR3, as DNA: TGTGCCAGCAGCTTCTCCGGGACTAGCGGCTACGAGCAGTACTTC.

The gene calls are TRBV5-6 and TRBJ1-5; D gene uncertain. The CDR3 spans 14 residues. V was trimmed by 2 bases and J by 4 bases, leaving 10 bases between them. In germline, CDR1 is SGHDT, CDR2 YYEEEE. Written as DNA, the CDR3 is TGTGCCAGCAGCTTTGGTCAGAATAATCAGCCCCAGCATTTT. Translated: CASSFGQNNQPQHF.

The V call is TRBV7-9, the J call TRBJ2-3; 10 bases line up with TRBD2. Germline loops: CDR1 SEHNR, CDR2 FQNEAQ (reference sequence). The CDR3 totals 17 residues. Trimming took 0 bases from V and 6 from J; bases not matched to a gene: 9. The CDR3 reads CASSLARLAGASDTQYF. In nucleotides, the CDR3 is TGTGCCAGCAGCTTAGCGAGGCTAGCGGGAGCATCGGATACGCAGTATTTT.